This T cell receptor (beta chain) comes out of a study of T cell responses to AZD1222 COVID-19 vaccine. Study-wide background: Samples with a second dose at about 4 or about 12 weeks were pooled together. Study findings and constraints: Repertoires were collected only later (after the peak T cell response had occurred). Clonal diversity may have been underestimated in mostly white British donors.

V lost 3 bases and J 5 bases, leaving 5 bases between the germline ends. CDR1 LNHDA and CDR2 SQIVND come from the germline V gene (reference sequence). The CDR3 length is 12 residues. Repertoires were generated with immunoSEQ multiplex PCR, while TCRdb's copy carries only in-frame clones and drops some. This table holds about 130,000 clones, around 94% found once. On this clone itself: The antigen remains undetermined.

The source was peripheral blood, collected on day 0 of AZD1222 vaccination. The chain has TRBV19 and TRBJ1-5, with a weak D call TRBD1 (5 bases). The TCR sequence derives from an adult in good health. CDR3 nucleotide sequence: TGTGCCAGTAGTATGGGGGATCAGCCCCAGCATTTT. Translating it yields CASSMGDQPQHF.